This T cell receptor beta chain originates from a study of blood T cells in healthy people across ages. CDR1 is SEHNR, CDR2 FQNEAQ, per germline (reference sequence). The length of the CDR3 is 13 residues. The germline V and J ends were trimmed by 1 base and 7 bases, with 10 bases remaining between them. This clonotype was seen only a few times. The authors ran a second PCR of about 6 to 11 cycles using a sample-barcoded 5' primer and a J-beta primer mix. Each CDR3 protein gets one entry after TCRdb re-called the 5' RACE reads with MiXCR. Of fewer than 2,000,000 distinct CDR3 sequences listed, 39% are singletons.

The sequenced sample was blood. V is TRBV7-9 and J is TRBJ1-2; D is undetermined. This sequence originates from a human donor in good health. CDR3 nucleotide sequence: TGTGCCAGCAGCTTAGAGTTCACGGGTGGCTACACCTTC. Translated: CASSLEFTGGYTF.